Each of the 2 T cell receptor beta chains below was sequenced from the same sample in a study of T cells in Graves' hyperthyroidism and ophthalmopathy. RNA transcripts yielded amplified TCR beta CDR3 regions. The HTBI primer set was used in a first-round RT-PCR of the TCR CDR3. TCRdb recomputed calls from the multiplex PCR reads with MiXCR, one row per CDR3 protein. The table includes about 520,000 distinct CDR3 sequences, about 24% detected once. The sequencing input was blood. The receptors shown here come from a woman aged 25 to 45 with Graves' ophthalmopathy.

This clonotype was detected ten times or more. The CDR3 DNA reads as TGCGCCAGCAGCCAGGGGGAGGCCTATGGCTACACCTTC. Amino acid sequence: CASSQGEAYGYTF. The rearrangement uses TRBV4-1 and TRBJ1-2, with a tentative D call TRBD1 (5 bases). V lost 3 bases and J lost 4, with 9 bases in between. The CDR3 extends over 13 amino acids. Germline V gene lookup returns CDR1 MGHRA and CDR2 YSYEKL.

The CDR3 is CASSIPEGFREAFF. The CDR3 DNA reads TGTGCCAGTAGTATACCGGAAGGTTTTAGGGAAGCTTTCTTT. The rearrangement links TRBV19 to TRBJ1-1; D unclear. The CDR3 spans 14 residues. Trimming removed 2 bases at V and 8 bases at J, with 15 bases between. Germline V gives CDR1 LNHDA, CDR2 SQIVND (reference sequence).